The next 16 T cell receptor beta chains were all read from a single sample in a study of cytomegalovirus exposure and HLA in healthy donors. The assay was immunoSEQ multiplex PCR, and TCRdb's table has in-frame clones only and misses some. This sample has approximately 100,000 clones, with around nine tenths found just once. The material sequenced was PBMCs. These TCRs come from a woman aged 30 to 39 in good health and CMV-seronegative.

This chain uses TRBV5-1 with TRBJ2-7; D remains ambiguous. The CDR3 runs 13 residues. Looked up from germline, CDR1 is SGHRS and CDR2 is YFSETQ. V was shortened by 2 bases and J by 7 bases, with 13 bases between the two germline ends. The CDR3 sequence is CASSLGVSSEQYF. CDR3 DNA: TGCGCCAGCAGCTTAGGAGTGAGTAGTGAGCAGTACTTC.

The CDR3 is CASSLRGGSYEQYF. DNA of the CDR3: TGTGCCAGCAGCTTGCGAGGGGGAAGCTACGAGCAGTACTTC. This chain joins TRBV5-8 and TRBJ2-7, with a possible D match to TRBD1 (6 bases). The V end was cut by 1 base, the J end by 3 bases, with 11 bases between. The CDR3 covers 14 residues. Per the germline V gene, CDR1 is SGHTS and CDR2 is YDEGEE.

A single count supports this clone. This rearrangement joins TRBV27 to TRBJ2-3; D may be TRBD2 (5 bases). This CDR3 is 12 amino acids long. Looked up from germline, CDR1 is MNHEY and CDR2 is SMNVEV (reference sequence). The V end was cut by 6 bases, the J end by 1 base, with 5 bases between. DNA for the CDR3: TGTGCCAGCAGGCGGGGCACAGATACGCAGTATTTT. As protein: CASRRGTDTQYF.

J is TRBJ1-1 and V is TRBV6-5; D unclear. Trimming left V 10 bases short and J 7 bases short, with 16 bases between. Germline CDR1 and CDR2: MNHEY and SVGAGI. The CDR3 is 12 amino acids. DNA for the CDR3: TGTGCCAACCCGACGGAGGAGGGTGAAGCTTTCTTT. Residues: CANPTEEGEAFF.

The chain joins TRBV6-5 to TRBJ2-7; D remains ambiguous. The CDR3 is 15 amino acids. CDR1 MNHEY and CDR2 SVGAGI come from the germline V gene. V was cut by 0 bases and J by 3 bases, with 12 bases left in between. CDR3 in amino acids: CASSYSTTVNYEQYF. In nucleotides, the CDR3 is TGTGCCAGCAGTTACTCGACAACGGTCAACTACGAGCAGTACTTC.

This clone was seen only a few times. The chain joins TRBV7-9 to TRBJ1-5, with D possibly matching TRBD1 (5 bases). Trimming took 7 bases from V and 4 from J, leaving 17 bases between them. Germline CDR1 and CDR2: SEHNR and FQNEAQ (reference sequence). This CDR3 contains 15 residues. CDR3 DNA: TGTGCCAGCACCCCCCTCGGGGGGGGAAATCAGCCCCAGCATTTT. Its translation: CASTPLGGGNQPQHF.

The chain couples TRBV4-3 to TRBJ1-2, with D unresolved. The V end lost 1 base, the J end lost 8 bases, and 14 bases lay between the germline ends. Germline V gene data show CDR1 as LGHNA and CDR2 as YSLEER. The length of the CDR3 is 14 residues. CDR3 in amino acids: CASSQGGGIDGYTF. The CDR3 DNA sequence: TGCGCCAGCAGCCAAGGAGGTGGTATTGACGGCTACACCTTC.

This clone was counted a single time. The chain carries TRBV7-8 and TRBJ1-1; the D gene is possibly TRBD1 (5 bases). V lost 5 bases and J lost 7, with 14 bases in between. Germline V gives CDR1 SGHVS, CDR2 FQNEAQ. The CDR3 has 13 residues. In DNA, the CDR3 is TGTGCCAGCAGCCCTCCGCGGGGGGTTGAAGCTTTCTTT. Its protein is CASSPPRGVEAFF.

V is TRBV25-1 and J is TRBJ2-6; D gene unclear. With 2 bases removed from V and 0 bases from J, the gap between germline ends came to 5 bases. CDR3 length equals 15 residues. The germline CDR1 and CDR2 sequences are MGHDK and SYGVNS. CDR3 region: CASSEQSSGANVLTF. The CDR3 nucleotides read TGTGCCAGCAGTGAACAGTCCTCTGGGGCCAACGTCCTGACTTTC.

The chain combines TRBV28 with TRBJ2-7, with TRBD1 matching over 8 bases. This CDR3 is 15 amino acids long. Germline V lookup: CDR1 MDHEN, CDR2 SYDVKM. Trimming cost V 6 bases and J 2 bases; bases outside gene matches: 9. The CDR3 loop is CASRGSGGVAYEQYF. For the CDR3, the DNA is TGTGCCAGCAGGGGATCAGGGGGCGTCGCCTACGAGCAGTACTTC.

The chain has TRBV5-6 and TRBJ2-7, with 7 nucleotides matching TRBD2. This CDR3 has 14 amino acids. With 3 bases clipped from V and 5 bases from J, the junction kept 8 bases outside the gene matches. The germline gives CDR1 SGHDT, CDR2 YYEEEE. The CDR3 spells CASSSGLRLNEQYF. The CDR3 region has the DNA TGTGCCAGCAGCTCGGGACTAAGGTTAAACGAGCAGTACTTC.

This chain uses TRBV11-2 with TRBJ2-3; 10 bases agree with TRBD2. V shed 5 bases, J shed 5 bases, and the junction held 7 bases outside the gene matches. The CDR3 loop spans 15 amino acids. CDR1 and CDR2 (germline): SGHAT, FQNNGV. This CDR3 is CASSLSGGEGDTQYF. In DNA form, the CDR3 reads TGTGCCAGCAGCCTAAGCGGGGGGGAGGGAGATACGCAGTATTTT.

The J gene is TRBJ1-4, the V gene TRBV29-1, with TRBD1 matching over 7 bases. Germline V gene data show CDR1 as SQVTM and CDR2 as ANQGSEA. The trim removed 6 bases at V and 4 bases at J, leaving 8 bases unmatched. The CDR3 length is 14 residues. The CDR3 DNA is TGCAGCGTCGCAGACAGGGCGAATAATGAAAAACTGTTTTTT. It encodes CSVADRANNEKLFF. Looking up the rest from reference TRBV29-1 and TRBJ1-4 gives the full variable domain: SAVISQKPSRDICQRGTSLTIQCQVDSQVTMMFWYRQQPGQSLTLIATANQGSEATYESGFVIDKFPISRPNLTFSTLTVSNMSPEDSSIYLCSVADRANNEKLFFGSGTQLSVL.

This rearrangement joins TRBV7-2 to TRBJ2-3; weak D call: TRBD1 (6 bases). CDR1 and CDR2 (germline): SGHTA, FQGNSA. Trimming left V 2 bases short and J 1 base short, with 10 bases between. The CDR3 sequence is 15 residues long. The CDR3 coding sequence is TGTGCCAGCAGCTTAAGGGGGTCGGGCACAGATACGCAGTATTTT. Translated, it gives CASSLRGSGTDTQYF.

This chain joins TRBV7-3 and TRBJ2-2; no firm D call. Trimming cost V 3 bases and J 1 base, with 9 bases left between them. In germline, CDR1 is SGHTA, CDR2 FQGTGA. The CDR3 is 15 residues long. The CDR3 region has the DNA TGTGCCAGCAGCTTGAGTTCAGGGAACACCGGGGAGCTGTTTTTT. This encodes CASSLSSGNTGELFF.

The V gene is TRBV10-2, the J gene TRBJ2-1; 15 positions agree with TRBD2. The CDR3 is 15 amino acids. In germline, CDR1 is WSHSY, CDR2 SAAADI. With 5 bases clipped from V and 7 bases from J, the junction kept 3 bases outside the gene matches. The DNA for the CDR3 is TGCGCCAGCAGTCGGACTAGCGGGGGGGCTAATGAGCAGTTCTTC. Translated: CASSRTSGGANEQFF.